This TCR beta chain is drawn from a study of identifying expanded T cells in peripheral blood. Study findings and constraints: Clone count variance between roughly 2-week samples rose with total template count. About 1.2 clones differed between technical replicates, versus approximately 17 and 20 over time.

On this clone itself: Its antigen is currently unknown.

Data came from immunoSEQ multiplex PCR; TCRdb stores just in-frame clones and leaves some out. The table has about 84,000 clones, approximately 83% seen once. Collection occurred without any documented infections or immune events in donors. This CDR3 has 15 residues. V was trimmed by 0 bases and J by 6 bases, leaving 13 bases between them. The germline V gene has CDR1 SGHDT and CDR2 YYEEEE. The sample comprised blood. The rearrangement joins TRBV5-6 to TRBJ2-1; D may be TRBD1 (5 bases). The TCR originated in a person aged 18-69 years in good health. The CDR3 protein is CASSLVVVGVNEQFF. The CDR3 DNA sequence: TGTGCCAGCAGCTTGGTGGTGGTAGGGGTCAATGAGCAGTTCTTC.